This paragraph covers one TCR beta chain sequence. The data are from a study of T cell changes during pregnancy in multiple sclerosis. CDR3 length: 18 residues. Trimming stripped 0 bases from V and 0 bases from J, with 15 bases between. Germline CDR1 and CDR2: SNHLY and FYNNEI. Libraries were prepared by immunoSEQ multiplex PCR; TCRdb keeps only in-frame clonotypes and omits some of them. The profile shows around 80,000 clones, 94% of them singletons. This specimen was peripheral blood, taken in the second trimester of pregnancy. The V and J genes are TRBV2 and TRBJ2-1; possible D gene TRBD2, 5 bases. The receptor was isolated from a female donor in good health, enrolled as a control in a pregnancy study. CDR3 sequence: CASSEAPLRVSSYNEQFF. The CDR3 DNA follows: TGTGCCAGCAGTGAAGCGCCTTTGCGGGTATCCTCCTACAATGAGCAGTTCTTC.